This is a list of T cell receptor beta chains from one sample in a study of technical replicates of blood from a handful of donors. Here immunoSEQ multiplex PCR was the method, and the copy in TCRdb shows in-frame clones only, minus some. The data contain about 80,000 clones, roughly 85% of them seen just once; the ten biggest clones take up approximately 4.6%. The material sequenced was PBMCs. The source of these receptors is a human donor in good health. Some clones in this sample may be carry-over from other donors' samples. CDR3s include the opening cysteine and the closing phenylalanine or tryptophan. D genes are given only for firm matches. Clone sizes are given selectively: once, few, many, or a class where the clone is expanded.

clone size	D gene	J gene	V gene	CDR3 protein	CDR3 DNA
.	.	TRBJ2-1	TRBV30	CAWSVRLAPGQFF	TGTGCCTGGAGTGTACGGCTAGCGCCCGGCCAGTTCTTC
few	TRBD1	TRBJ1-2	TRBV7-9	CASLTWGQGADNYGYTF	TGTGCCAGCCTAACATGGGGACAGGGGGCAGATAACTATGGCTACACCTTC
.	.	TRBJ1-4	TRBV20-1	CSATIDEKLFF	TGCAGTGCTACAATAGATGAAAAACTGTTTTTT
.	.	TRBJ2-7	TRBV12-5	CASGLARGSEQYF	TGTGCTAGTGGTTTGGCCCGGGGTAGCGAGCAGTACTTC
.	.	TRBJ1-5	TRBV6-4	CASSERGGQPQHF	TGTGCCAGCAGTGAGAGGGGAGGACAGCCCCAGCATTTT
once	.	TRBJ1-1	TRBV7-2	CASSLGYRKYTEAFF	TGTGCCAGCAGCTTGGGATACAGGAAATACACTGAAGCTTTCTTT
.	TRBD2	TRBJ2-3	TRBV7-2	CASSQLAGGTDTQYF	TGTGCCAGCAGCCAACTAGCGGGGGGCACAGATACGCAGTATTTT
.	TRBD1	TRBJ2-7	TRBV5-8	CASSSGQNWQREQYF	TGTGCCAGCAGCTCGGGACAGAACTGGCAACGCGAGCAGTACTTC
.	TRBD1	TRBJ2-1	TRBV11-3	CASSSYRGGDEQFF	TGTGCCAGCAGCTCGTACAGGGGTGGGGATGAGCAGTTCTTC
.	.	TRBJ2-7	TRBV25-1	CASSPPYSYEQYF	TGTGCCAGCAGTCCACCCTACTCCTACGAGCAGTACTTC
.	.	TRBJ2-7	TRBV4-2	CASSQSAGREYEQYF	TGTGCCAGCAGCCAATCGGCGGGTCGGGAGTACGAGCAGTACTTC
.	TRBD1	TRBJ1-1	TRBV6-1	CASSAGQGNTEAFF	TGTGCCAGCAGTGCCGGACAGGGGAACACTGAAGCTTTCTTT
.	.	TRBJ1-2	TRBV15	CATSRDRSGAWGYTF	TGTGCCACCAGCAGAGATAGGAGTGGCGCCTGGGGCTACACCTTC
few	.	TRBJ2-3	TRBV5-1	CASSLTSFQDTQYF	TGCGCCAGCAGCTTGACTAGCTTTCAAGATACGCAGTATTTT
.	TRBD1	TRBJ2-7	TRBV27	CASSKGQGSAYEQYF	TGTGCCAGCAGTAAAGGACAGGGAAGCGCCTACGAGCAGTACTTC
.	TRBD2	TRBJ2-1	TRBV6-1	CASSVGTSVSEQFF	TGTGCCAGCAGTGTTGGGACTAGTGTCAGCGAGCAGTTCTTC
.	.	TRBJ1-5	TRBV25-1	CASSGHRAGVAVGQPQHF	TGTGCCAGCAGTGGTCACAGGGCGGGGGTGGCTGTGGGTCAGCCCCAGCATTTT
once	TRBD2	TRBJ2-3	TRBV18	CASSPREGDTQYF	TGTGCCAGCTCACCAAGGGAGGGAGATACGCAGTATTTT
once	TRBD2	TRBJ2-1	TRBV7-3	CASSHPGLYNEQFF	TGTGCCAGCAGCCATCCGGGACTATACAATGAGCAGTTCTTC
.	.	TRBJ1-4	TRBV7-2	CASSQTRDEKLFF	TGTGCCAGCAGCCAAACCAGGGATGAAAAACTGTTTTTT
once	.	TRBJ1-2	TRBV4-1	CASSQGDNGYGYTF	TGCGCCAGCAGCCAAGGTGACAACGGCTATGGCTACACCTTC
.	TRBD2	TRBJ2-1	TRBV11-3	CASSSGRQTSGKQFF	TGTGCCAGCAGCTCGGGACGACAGACTAGCGGGAAGCAGTTCTTC
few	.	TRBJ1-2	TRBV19	CASSISEGPYGYTF	TGTGCCAGTAGTATATCGGAGGGACCTTATGGCTACACCTTC
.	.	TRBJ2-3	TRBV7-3	CASSLNPLGGQYTQYF	TGTGCCAGCAGCCTAAACCCACTGGGCGGGCAATATACGCAGTATTTT
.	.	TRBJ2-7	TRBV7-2	CASSLAAGPGARSEQYF	TGTGCCAGCAGCTTAGCGGCAGGGCCTGGGGCCAGGAGCGAGCAGTACTTC
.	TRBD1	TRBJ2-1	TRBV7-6	CASSSFEGANEQFF	TGTGCCAGCAGCTCCTTTGAGGGGGCAAATGAGCAGTTCTTC
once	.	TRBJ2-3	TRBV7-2	CASSLRGGGRLNEDTQYF	TGTGCCAGCAGCTTAAGGGGAGGGGGGAGGCTCAATGAAGATACGCAGTATTTT
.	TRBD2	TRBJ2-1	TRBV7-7	CASSVAGDRTEQFF	TGTGCCAGCAGTGTAGCGGGGGATCGCACGGAGCAGTTCTTC
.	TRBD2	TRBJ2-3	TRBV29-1	CSVDTSGTDTQYF	TGCAGCGTTGATACTAGCGGAACAGATACGCAGTATTTT
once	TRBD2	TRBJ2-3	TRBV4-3	CASSGSEGGPSDTQYF	TGCGCCAGCAGCGGAAGTGAGGGAGGGCCCTCAGATACGCAGTATTTT
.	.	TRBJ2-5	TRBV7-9	CASSLLGQKYQETQYF	TGTGCCAGCAGCTTATTGGGGCAGAAGTACCAAGAGACCCAGTACTTC
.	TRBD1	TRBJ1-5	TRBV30	CAWTLGQGDQPQHF	TGTGCCTGGACTCTGGGACAGGGGGATCAGCCCCAGCATTTT
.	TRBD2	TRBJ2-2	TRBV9	CASSPPSGGGATGELFF	TGTGCCAGCAGCCCCCCATCCGGCGGGGGGGCCACCGGGGAGCTGTTTTTT
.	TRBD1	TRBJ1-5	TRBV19	CASTPTTRQGSQPQHF	TGTGCCAGTACTCCAACCACCCGACAGGGGAGTCAGCCCCAGCATTTT
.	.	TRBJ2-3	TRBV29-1	CSVEAGSTDTQYF	TGCAGCGTTGAGGCGGGGAGCACAGATACGCAGTATTTT
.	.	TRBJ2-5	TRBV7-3	CASSFSNSLQETQYF	TGTGCCAGCAGCTTTTCCAATAGCTTGCAAGAGACCCAGTACTTC